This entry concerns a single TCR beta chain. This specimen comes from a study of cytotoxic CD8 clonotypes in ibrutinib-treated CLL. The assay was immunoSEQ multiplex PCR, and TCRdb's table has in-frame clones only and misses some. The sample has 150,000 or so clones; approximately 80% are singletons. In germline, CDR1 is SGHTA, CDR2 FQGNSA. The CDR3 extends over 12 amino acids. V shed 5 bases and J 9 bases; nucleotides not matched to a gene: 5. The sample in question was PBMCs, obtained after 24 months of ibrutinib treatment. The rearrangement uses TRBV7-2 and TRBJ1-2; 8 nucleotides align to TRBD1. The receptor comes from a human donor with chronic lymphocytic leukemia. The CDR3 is CASSRQGMSYTF. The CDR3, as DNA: TGTGCCAGCAGCAGACAGGGGATGAGCTACACCTTC.